The 15 T cell receptor beta chains in this list originate from one sample, sequenced in a study of T cell responses to AZD1222 COVID-19 vaccine. Profiled with immunoSEQ multiplex PCR; TCRdb holds only in-frame clones, not every one. The data show about 59,000 clones, with 80% to 85% seen just once and roughly 7.3% held by the top ten. The source material was peripheral blood, sampled on day 0 of AZD1222 vaccination. All receptors derive from an adult in good health.

On this clone itself: This sample also contains other DNA sequences that code for the same CDR3. The V call is TRBV11-2, the J call TRBJ1-4; 9 bases fit TRBD1. Looked up from germline, CDR1 is SGHAT and CDR2 is FQNNGV. The trim removed 1 base at V and 7 bases at J, leaving 1 base unmatched. The CDR3 contains 14 residues. Here the CDR3 DNA reads TGTGCCAGCAGCTTAGGACAGGGGGGTGAAAAACTGTTTTTT. Protein: CASSLGQGGEKLFF.

Concerning this clone itself: This sample includes further DNA sequences coding for the same CDR3. V is TRBV18 and J is TRBJ1-2; a possible D gene is TRBD1 (5 bases). Germline CDR1 and CDR2: KGHSH and LQKENI. Trimming left V 3 bases short and J 2 bases short, with 7 bases between. This CDR3 spans 13 amino acids. CDR3 sequence: CASSPGQNYGYTF. The CDR3 DNA sequence: TGTGCCAGCTCACCGGGGCAGAACTATGGCTACACCTTC.

The chain carries TRBV5-1 and TRBJ1-1; 10 positions agree with TRBD1. After removal of 0 bases from V and 4 bases from J, the junction contained 3 bases not matched to a gene. This CDR3 has 15 residues. Germline assignment: CDR1 SGHRS and CDR2 YFSETQ. The CDR3 loop reads CASSLGRDRGTEAFF. The CDR3 DNA is TGCGCCAGCAGCTTGGGCCGGGACAGGGGCACTGAAGCTTTCTTT.

CDR3 DNA: TGTGCCATCAGTGTTGGACCTAACACTGAAGCTTTCTTT. This encodes CAISVGPNTEAFF. V gene TRBV10-3 combines with J gene TRBJ1-1, with unresolved D. Between the trimmed V and J ends, which lost 4 bases and 2 bases, there was a span of 8 bases. The germline CDR1 and CDR2 sequences are ENHRY and SYGVKD. The CDR3 is made up of 13 amino acids.

The V gene is TRBV7-9, the J gene TRBJ1-2; D not certain. The ends were cut back, 3 bases at V and 2 bases at J, with 10 bases in the middle. This CDR3 is 14 amino acids long. Looked up from germline, CDR1 is SEHNR and CDR2 is FQNEAQ (reference sequence). CDR3 sequence: CASSFRAQNYGYTF. The CDR3 nucleotides read TGTGCCAGCAGCTTCCGGGCACAGAACTATGGCTACACCTTC.

The CDR3, as DNA: TGTGCCAGCAGCCCCCCATCGGATTTGAACACTGAAGCTTTCTTT. Protein: CASSPPSDLNTEAFF. The chain carries TRBV6-5 and TRBJ1-1; the D is unclear. Germline values: CDR1 MNHEY, CDR2 SVGAGI. The CDR3 is 15 amino acids. Trimming took off 6 bases at V and 0 bases at J, with 14 bases between the two ends.

This chain uses TRBV3-1 (or the pseudogene TRBV3-2) with TRBJ2-3; 8 bases line up with TRBD1. The CDR3 sequence is 15 residues long. Germline CDR1 and CDR2: LGHDT and YNNKEL (reference sequence). The junction had 5 bases not matched to a gene; V was cut back by 5 bases and J by 1 base. The chain's CDR3 is CASSSTGGRTDTQYF. The CDR3 nucleotides are TGTGCCAGCAGCTCTACAGGGGGACGCACAGATACGCAGTATTTT.

This chain connects TRBV5-4 to TRBJ1-5, with TRBD1 identical over 8 bases. Germline-derived CDR1 and CDR2 are SGHNT and YYREEE (reference sequence). This CDR3 has 13 residues. The V segment lost 4 bases and the J segment 7 bases; nucleotides outside the gene matches: 4. This chain's CDR3 is CASSGGTGQPQHF. The CDR3 nucleotides read TGTGCCAGCAGCGGAGGGACAGGACAGCCCCAGCATTTT.

This chain links TRBV13 with TRBJ1-3; a possible D gene is TRBD1 (6 bases). The CDR3 is 13 residues long. Germline V gene data show CDR1 as PRHDT and CDR2 as FYEKMQ (reference sequence). Trimming took 7 bases from V and 2 from J, leaving 9 bases between them. As DNA, the CDR3 is TGTGCCAGCACCCACAGGGCTGGAAACACCATATATTTT. It translates to CASTHRAGNTIYF.

The chain links TRBV6-1 to TRBJ2-7; the match to TRBD1 covers 9 bases. The junction had 4 bases not matched to a gene; V was cut back by 0 bases and J by 1 base. CDR3 length: 16 residues. The germline V gene encodes CDR1 MNHNS and CDR2 SASEGT. The CDR3, as DNA: TGTGCCAGCAGTGAAGCGCGTGGGACAGGGTCCTACGAGCAGTACTTC. It codes for CASSEARGTGSYEQYF.

The DNA for the CDR3 is TGCGCCAGCAGCTTATCCCGGGGGACAAACTATGGCTACACCTTC. It yields the protein CASSLSRGTNYGYTF. The chain employs TRBV5-1 and TRBJ1-2; a weak D match, TRBD1 (6 bases). V lost 2 bases and J 2 bases, leaving 13 bases between the germline ends. The CDR3 spans 15 residues. CDR1 is SGHRS, CDR2 YFSETQ, per germline.

This chain uses TRBV4-3 with TRBJ1-4, with 11 bases fitting TRBD1. With V trimmed by 5 bases and J by 5 bases, 10 bases remained unmatched. The CDR3 loop spans 17 amino acids. CDR1 LGHNA and CDR2 YSLEER come from the germline V gene. CDR3 sequence: CASSTGTGGLKNEKLFF. CDR3 DNA: TGCGCCAGCAGCACCGGGACAGGGGGATTAAAAAATGAAAAACTGTTTTTT.

The CDR3 sequence: CASSPGQTFSGANVLTF. CDR3 bases: TGTGCCAGCAGCCCAGGACAGACCTTCTCTGGGGCCAACGTCCTGACTTTC. The V gene is TRBV28, the J gene TRBJ2-6; a possible D gene is TRBD1 (6 bases). V gave up 6 bases and J gave up 0 bases, with 15 bases separating them. Germline-derived CDR1 and CDR2 are MDHEN and SYDVKM. This CDR3 has 17 residues.

This clone has a single count. The chain employs TRBV15 and TRBJ2-6; D perhaps matches TRBD1 (5 bases). The CDR3 consists of 16 residues. Per the germline V gene, CDR1 is LNHNV and CDR2 is YYDKDF (reference sequence). V was trimmed by 3 bases and J by 1 base, leaving 10 bases between them. The CDR3: CATSRTTVSGANVLTF. The CDR3 DNA reads TGTGCCACCAGCAGGACGACAGTTTCTGGGGCCAACGTCCTGACTTTC.

This sequence joins TRBV19 and TRBJ2-5; 7 bases map to TRBD2. This CDR3 contains 15 residues. The junction had 9 bases not matched to a gene; V was cut back by 5 bases and J by 3 bases. Germline V gene lookup returns CDR1 LNHDA and CDR2 SQIVND (reference sequence). CDR3: CASSSRAGREETQYF. The CDR3 region has the DNA TGTGCCAGTAGTTCCAGAGCGGGGAGGGAAGAGACCCAGTACTTC.